This paragraph covers one T cell receptor (beta chain) sequence. The sample originates from a study of blood T cell repertoires in COVID-19. Study context: Material from acute and convalescent COVID-19 was sourced from the United States, Italy and Spain.

CDR3 length: 14 amino acids. The germline gives CDR1 MNHNS, CDR2 SASEGT. Trimming shortened V by 3 bases and J by 6 bases, and 14 bases separated the two germline ends. During active infection, Seattle patients enrolled and were then monitored through disease. In the study's own analysis: Quantification of nucleated cells was approximated via reference gene primer amplification. The protocol was immunoSEQ multiplex PCR, while the TCRdb copy is restricted to in-frame clones and leaves out a portion. The V and J calls and clone size come from that table; D and trimming were worked out from the DNA. The sample lists roughly 480,000 clones, roughly 87% occurring once.

J is TRBJ1-1 and V is TRBV6-1; TRBD1 is a possible D gene (6 bases). The sequenced sample consisted of peripheral blood. The sequence derives from a man aged 18-30 years with COVID-19, enrolled during active disease. The CDR3 reads CASSELTGKAEAFF. CDR3 bases: TGTGCCAGCAGTGAGTTAACAGGGAAGGCTGAAGCTTTCTTT.